The next 13 T cell receptor beta chains were all read from a single sample in a study of cytomegalovirus exposure and HLA in healthy donors. PCR primers comprised 60 Vbeta and 13 Jbeta primers. Some clones are missing from TCRdb's copy, which holds only in-frame ones; the method was immunoSEQ multiplex PCR. Counted here are 110,000 to 150,000 clones, more than 80% occurring once; the ten biggest clones make up approximately 4.2%. Sequences were obtained from PBMCs. Every receptor here comes from a woman in her forties in good health and CMV-seropositive.

The rearrangement uses TRBV11-3 and TRBJ2-7; 9 bases line up with TRBD1. V was clipped by 4 bases and J by 2 bases; unmatched bases: 3. There are 14 residues in the CDR3. Germline V CDR1 and CDR2: SGHNT, YENEEA. CDR3 region: CASSSGQGTYEQYF. The CDR3 DNA reads as TGTGCCAGCAGCTCCGGACAGGGGACCTACGAGCAGTACTTC.

The chain is built from TRBV28 and TRBJ2-1; 7 bases agree with TRBD2. This CDR3 region has 14 residues. Germline V gene data show CDR1 as MDHEN and CDR2 as SYDVKM. Losses at the gene ends were 7 bases for V and 5 bases for J; bases not matched to a gene: 8. This CDR3 reads CASTSGVMNNEQFF. The DNA of the CDR3 is TGTGCCAGCACAAGCGGGGTGATGAACAATGAGCAGTTCTTC.

The J gene is TRBJ2-3, the V gene TRBV5-6, with D unresolved. The CDR3 runs 12 residues. The germline CDR1 and CDR2 sequences are SGHDT and YYEEEE. Trimming took 4 bases from V and 2 from J, leaving 5 bases between them. In DNA form, the CDR3 reads TGTGCCAGCAGCATTCACACAGATACGCAGTATTTT. This encodes CASSIHTDTQYF.

The chain has TRBV25-1 and TRBJ1-1; 7 bases align to TRBD1. The germline CDR1 and CDR2 sequences are MGHDK and SYGVNS. V lost 4 bases and J lost 4; bases outside the gene matches: 6. This CDR3 has 14 amino acids. CDR3 region: CASSGQGRGTEAFF. The CDR3 DNA follows: TGTGCCAGCAGTGGACAGGGACGGGGCACTGAAGCTTTCTTT.

The chain is built from TRBV19 and TRBJ1-1, with 9 nucleotides matching TRBD1. The V gene's germline CDR1 is LNHDA and CDR2 SQIVND (reference sequence). The CDR3 is made up of 14 amino acids. Trimming removed 7 bases from V and 6 bases from J; junction bases left unmatched: 9. CDR3 sequence: CASTLTGGNAEAFF. The CDR3 DNA sequence: TGTGCCAGTACCCTGACAGGGGGAAATGCTGAAGCTTTCTTT.

The chain is built from TRBV7-9 and TRBJ1-6, with no clear D. CDR1 is SEHNR and CDR2 is FQNEAQ in the germline V gene (reference sequence). Trimming removed 1 base at V and 10 bases at J, with 17 bases between. CDR3 length: 16 amino acids. In DNA, the CDR3 is TGTGCCAGCAGCTTAGTTTTTGGAGCGGTCAGCTCACCCCTCCACTTT. Its protein product is CASSLVFGAVSSPLHF.

The CDR3 spells CASSLSRVTGNTIYF. In DNA form, the CDR3 reads TGTGCCAGCAGCTTGTCCCGGGTCACTGGAAACACCATATATTTT. The chain couples TRBV7-2 to TRBJ1-3; D is uncertain. V was pared by 3 bases and J by 2 bases, with 11 bases between. Germline-derived CDR1 and CDR2 are SGHTA and FQGNSA. The CDR3 consists of 15 residues.

The V call is TRBV6-5, the J call TRBJ2-5, with D possibly being TRBD1 (5 bases). V was pared by 5 bases and J by 3 bases, with 13 bases between. This CDR3 contains 14 residues. Per germline, CDR1 MNHEY and CDR2 SVGAGI. In DNA form, the CDR3 reads TGTGCCAGCAGTGAAGGGGTCAGAGAAGAGACCCAGTACTTC. Translation gives CASSEGVREETQYF.

The chain carries TRBV29-1 and TRBJ1-2; D gene uncertain. The CDR3 spans 12 residues. Germline CDR1 is SQVTM and CDR2 is ANQGSEA. Between the trimmed V and J ends, which lost 3 bases and 3 bases, there was a span of 8 bases. CDR3 nucleotides: TGCAGCGTTGAGGGCAGCTACTATGGCTACACCTTC. It specifies CSVEGSYYGYTF.

The chain uses TRBV15 and TRBJ1-5; tentatively, D is TRBD1 (5 bases). The CDR3 runs 17 residues. V lost 2 bases to trimming and J lost 1 base, with 15 bases between them. CDR1 is LNHNV, CDR2 YYDKDF, per germline (reference sequence). The CDR3 is CATSRPRGGLSNQPQHF. The CDR3 bases are TGTGCCACCAGCAGACCCCGCGGGGGATTGAGCAATCAGCCCCAGCATTTT.

The chain links TRBV6-5 to TRBJ2-2, with 7 bases fitting TRBD2. The length of the CDR3 is 12 residues. Germline CDR1 is MNHEY and CDR2 is SVGAGI. After removal of 6 bases from V and 5 bases from J, the junction contained 0 bases not matched to a gene. CDR3: CASRGGTGELFF. The CDR3 DNA reads TGTGCCAGCAGGGGGGGGACCGGGGAGCTGTTTTTT.

The gene calls are TRBV10-2 and TRBJ1-5; D remains ambiguous. V was trimmed by 2 bases and J by 6 bases, leaving 5 bases between them. Per the germline V gene, CDR1 is WSHSY and CDR2 is SAAADI. This CDR3 spans 12 amino acids. The CDR3 DNA reads TGCGCCAGCAGTGAGGAGGGTCAGCCCCAGCATTTT. It is translated as CASSEEGQPQHF.

This clone was observed a handful of times. Other DNA sequences in the same sample also yield this CDR3. CDR3 region: CAWTRGQGAGQPQHF. The CDR3 DNA reads TGTGCCTGGACCCGGGGACAGGGTGCCGGCCAGCCCCAGCATTTT. The chain couples TRBV30 to TRBJ1-5; TRBD1 agrees at 9 bases. This CDR3 comprises 15 residues. Germline CDR1 and CDR2: GTSNPN and SVGIG (reference sequence). V gave up 4 bases and J gave up 7 bases; unmatched junction bases: 11.